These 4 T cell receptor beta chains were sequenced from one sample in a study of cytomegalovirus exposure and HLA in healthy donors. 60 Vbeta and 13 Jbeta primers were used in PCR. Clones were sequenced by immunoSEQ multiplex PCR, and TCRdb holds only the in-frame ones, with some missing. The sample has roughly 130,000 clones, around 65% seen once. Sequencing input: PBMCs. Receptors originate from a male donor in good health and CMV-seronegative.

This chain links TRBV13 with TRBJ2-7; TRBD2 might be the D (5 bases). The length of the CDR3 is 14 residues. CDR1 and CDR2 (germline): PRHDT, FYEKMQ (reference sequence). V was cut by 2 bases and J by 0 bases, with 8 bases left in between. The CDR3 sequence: CASSLSGNSYEQYF. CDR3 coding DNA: TGTGCCAGCAGCTTAAGCGGCAACTCCTACGAGCAGTACTTC.

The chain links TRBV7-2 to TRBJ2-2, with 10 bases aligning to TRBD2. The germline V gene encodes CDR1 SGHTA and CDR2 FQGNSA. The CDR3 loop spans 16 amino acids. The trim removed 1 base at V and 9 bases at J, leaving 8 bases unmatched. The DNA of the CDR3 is TGTGCCAGCAGCTTAGATGGGCTAGCGGGAGACAGGGAGCTGTTTTTT. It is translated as CASSLDGLAGDRELFF.

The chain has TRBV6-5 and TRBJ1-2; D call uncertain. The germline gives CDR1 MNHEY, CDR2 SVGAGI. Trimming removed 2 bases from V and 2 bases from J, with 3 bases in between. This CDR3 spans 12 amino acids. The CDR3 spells CASSYTNYGYTF. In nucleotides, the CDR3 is TGTGCCAGCAGTTACACAAACTATGGCTACACCTTC.

CDR3 protein: CASSTGGALLYEQYF. As DNA, the CDR3 is TGCGCCAGCAGTACTGGGGGGGCCCTCCTTTACGAGCAGTACTTC. The chain employs TRBV5-1 and TRBJ2-7; D may be TRBD2 (7 bases). Per germline, CDR1 SGHRS and CDR2 YFSETQ. The CDR3 spans 15 residues. The V and J ends lost 5 bases and 4 bases respectively, with 19 bases between them.